The present T cell receptor (beta chain) was sequenced within a study of T-cell reconstitution after alpha-beta-depleted transplantation in children. This clonotype was observed a single time. The target antigen is unknown. Overall study findings and caveats: Some patients' high day-60 TCRbeta diversity was attributed to recipient cells surviving conditioning.

This CDR3 contains 16 residues. Unmatched junction bases numbered 5, after V lost 5 bases and J lost 2 bases. Looked up from germline, CDR1 is SEHNR and CDR2 is FQNEAQ (reference sequence). Unique molecular identifiers featured in how the TCRbeta library was prepared. TCRdb itself ran the PCR reads through MiXCR, one entry per CDR3 protein. Of hundreds of thousands of distinct CDR3 sequences in the sample, 15% to 20% were seen once. The chain joins TRBV7-9 to TRBJ2-3, with 12 positions matching TRBD2. The TCR originated in a boy younger than two who had a stem cell transplant for Wiskott-Aldrich syndrome, so the T cells may come from the graft donor. Sequenced material: PBMCs, mostly from graft donor cells, taken 360 days after TCRalphabeta/CD19-depleted stem cell transplant. The CDR3 spells CASSILAGGITDTQYF. The CDR3 nucleotides read TGTGCCAGCAGCATACTAGCGGGGGGAATCACAGATACGCAGTATTTT.